This TCR beta chain was captured in a study of cytomegalovirus exposure and HLA in healthy donors (dated by TCRdb to 2017 to 2019). Looking at the study overall: According to an earlier analysis of 587 of the donors, 150 million to 200 million T cells yielded 90 million to 130 million unique TCR beta sequences and roughly 280 Gb of sequence data. All discovery cohort repertoires had been generated using a single sequencing platform. Among the roughly 410 genotyped donors, around 79% belonged to the genetic ancestry cluster associated with self-reported Caucasian donors. An early release covering about 600 HLA-typed donors comprised about 300 gigabases of sequencing data and tens of millions of unique TCR sequences. Rather than drawing on any new phenotypic data, the later analysis identified candidate immune exposures from TCR beta sequences and the way those sequences occurred across donors. The study aimed to test whether signatures of past pathogen exposure could be identified by cataloging public T cell receptors. A later genetic analysis took genome-wide SNP genotypes for about three fifths of the 666 donors and used that subset as a discovery cohort. About five DR-DQ haplotypes were treated as single units for association and clustering because of strong linkage in the cohort. Donor age, sex, ethnicity and CMV serostatus were collected together with the repertoire data. The number of typed donors differed by locus: about 620-640 for A, B, C, DRB1 and DQB1; 522 for DQA1; 606 for DPA1; and 400 to 480 for DPB1. Both class I and class II loci were covered by HLA typing, at four-digit resolution. A separate validation cohort of 90 to 150 different subjects was used in addition to the 666-subject first cohort. An earlier analysis of 587 of the donors used high-throughput TCR beta sequencing to judge whether each TCR beta V gene segment behaved as functional or pseudogenic. The study profiled the T cell repertoires of hundreds of subjects by immunosequencing and related them to cytomegalovirus serostatus. On average, 235,054 unique TCR beta nucleotide sequences were sequenced per donor among roughly 430 genotyped donors of the cohort, with about 17% of those sequences being non-productive. High-throughput TCR immunosequencing, statistical association of individual TCRs with disease status, and machine learning were combined to predict cytomegalovirus infection status. In a later analysis, previously published TCR beta repertoires from hundreds of donors were re-analyzed and high-resolution HLA genotyping was added so that TCR occurrence patterns could be studied. Study-level results and caveats: Assigning TCR associations to individual alleles was difficult when HLA alleles, especially DR and DQ, strongly co-occurred. V-gene and J-gene trimming of TCR beta chains was associated with a missense DCLRE1C variant in a later genetic analysis, and the association was replicated in an independent cohort. A later analysis found that HLA-associated TCR beta chains were more clonally expanded and had lower generation probabilities than equally common non-associated chains. A later analysis reported that several top co-occurrence clusters appeared linked to parvovirus B19, influenza, CMV and Epstein-Barr virus. It was suggested by the authors that the approach could potentially be generalized to other disease states and immunological phenotypes. A further reported finding was that TCR beta sequences accurately predicted the HLA-A and HLA-B alleles for most subjects in the first cohort. The presence/absence analyses assumed that sequencing depth was roughly uniform across donors, and that assumption may not be true. Because HLA typing was unavailable for some donors at each locus, only the typed subset was used in association tests. According to a later genetic analysis, donors in an Asian-associated ancestry cluster had fewer N-insertions in productive TCRs than the roughly 700-donor mean. While some public TCRs were present in many individuals, most TCR sequences turned up only very rarely across donors. In a later analysis, the rate of TCR association differed among HLA loci, with DRB1 alleles having the most associated TCRs and HLA-C alleles having the fewest. Some IMGT-functional V segments, including TRBV6-2 and TRBV6-3, could not be told apart with the 87-base-pair reads, so those segments were excluded. Linkage disequilibrium might explain the correlated functional status among segregating V segments, but an unknown experimental factor could not be ruled out. Seventeen rarely observed V segments, including chromosome 9 orphons, were excluded from the earlier analysis of about 500 of the donors because counts were too low. In an earlier analysis of roughly 560 of the donors, most TCR beta V segments were observed in productive rearrangements about 90% or about 30% of the time, broadly matching IMGT annotations. The study listed 164 TCR beta chains as associated with cytomegalovirus. In vitro tests confirmed that a few of the cytomegalovirus-associated TCR beta chains recognize cytomegalovirus antigens. In a later analysis, most CMV-associated TCR beta chains were found to appear HLA-restricted, with HLA associations seemingly driven largely by CMV exposure. Only TCR beta chains were sequenced in this cohort, and the absence of alpha or paired-chain data limited detectable features. For the cohort, immune exposure information was limited to CMV serostatus. The sequencing pipeline was judged likely to have produced a cluster of highly shared sequence variants as a technical artifact. In both the original and validation cohorts, the classifier was reported to diagnose cytomegalovirus status with high specificity and sensitivity. Specific HLA alleles were associated with over 15,000 TCR beta sequences at a false discovery rate of 0.05 in a later analysis.

Compared with germline, V lacks 5 bases and J lacks 4 bases; bases without a gene match: 11. The CDR3 numbers 16 residues from cysteine through phenylalanine. Just the 48-base CDR3 DNA is kept, in frame starting at base 1. CDR1 SGHAT and CDR2 FQDESV are derived from the germline V gene (reference sequence). To note about this clone: Its binding antigen is unknown. Per-nucleotide qualities are absent, and no much larger clonotype sits a single base away.

The cohort was made up of roughly 670 healthy bone marrow donors. At the time of sampling, every cohort member was nominally healthy, though immune exposures that went unrecorded were likely present. The donor was CMV seropositive and belonged to the group of 250 to 300 seropositive cohort members. A peripheral blood sample was collected from each donor, and TCR beta sequencing was performed on peripheral blood mononuclear cells. Genomic DNA extraction from the blood cell samples was performed with the Qiagen DNeasy Blood Extraction Kit. The library was obtained by the immunoSEQ multiplex PCR assay. For the multiplex PCR, a mixture combining 60 forward primers for TCR Vbeta segments and 13 reverse primers for TCR Jbeta segments was used. The CDR3 region of rearranged TCR beta genes was amplified from genomic DNA with a multiplex PCR assay. The amplified TCR beta libraries were sequenced on the Illumina HiSeq System as 87-base-pair reads. In the original analysis: Across the 500 to 750 repertoires, a later analysis counted about 81 million unique TCR beta chains, some 11 million of which were shared by at least two donors. A nearest-neighbor algorithm error-corrected the raw reads and collapsed the reads into unique sequences, merging closely related sequences to remove PCR and sequencing errors. To assign V, D and J gene segments, CDR3 sequences were aligned to IMGT reference sequences. For a sequence to be retained, a match of at least six nucleotides was required to both a V gene segment and a J gene segment. A rearrangement counted as productive if the CDR3 had no stop codons and remained in frame with V and J, and every other rearrangement counted as non-productive. Following IMGT convention, CDR3 was defined as the stretch from the second conserved V-encoded cysteine to the conserved J-encoded phenylalanine. The earlier analysis of approximately 500 of the donors excluded sequences that lacked an unambiguous match to a single V gene segment. An earlier analysis of 587 of the donors called V segments functional above 56.7% productive rearrangements and segregating when the between-donor standard deviation exceeded 5%. A statistical classification framework was built for diagnosing cytomegalovirus status from the catalog of TCR beta chain sequences. A later analysis assigned V and J genes by comparing TCR nucleotide sequences with IMGT/GENE-DB human TR gene sequences. In a later analysis, CDR3 sequences and most-parsimonious VDJ recombination scenarios were assigned using the TCRdist pipeline. A later analysis defined each TCR beta chain by its CDR3 amino acid sequence plus V-gene family, and excluded reads lacking a unique V-gene family. As a way to deal with suspected cross-contamination and a sequencing artifact, a later analysis dropped hundreds of nucleotide sequences that were highly shared and had low generation probability. A later analysis calculated a clonal expansion index for each public chain from normalized within-repertoire ranks of inferred template counts. In a later analysis, generation probabilities were computed using a VDJ recombination model fitted to out-of-frame rearrangements, and the results were checked against IGoR. In a later analysis, TCR-TCR, TCR-HLA and TCR-CMV co-occurrence was scored with hypergeometric tests, and a repertoire-size bias correction was applied to TCR pairs. To estimate false discovery rates, a later analysis permuted the HLA or CMV assignments 20 times. In a later analysis, co-occurring TCRs were grouped with DBSCAN, and TCRdist sequence similarity was added when clustering was performed within HLA-allele-positive subsets. Co-occurrence clustering excluded repertoires with fewer than 30,000 or more than 120,000 public chains, plus five with anomalous nucleotide sharing. TCRdb mirrors the immuneACCESS table, restricted to in-frame sequences. Some clones are absent from its copies; in checked studies, under half trace to an unresolved V gene, and the reason for the others is unknown. The DNA was the basis for D and trimming; V, J and clone size are from that table. Counted in this sample were 100,000 to 150,000 clones; 60% to 80% of them appeared once. Clones ranked in the top ten supply roughly 4% of the sample.

Sequencing was done on a sample of PBMCs. The sequence is built from TRBV11-1 and TRBJ1-2; 9 nucleotides in the junction match TRBD1. The origin of this receptor is a man between 50 and 59 years old in good health and CMV-seropositive. The DNA is TGTGCCAGCAGCCCACCGGGACAGGGAGCACGCTATGGCTACACCTTC. This encodes CASSPPGQGARYGYTF.